This T cell receptor beta chain stems from a study of glioma-infiltrating T cells. Regarding the study as a whole: Tissue-blood divergence was below expectation in non-neoplastic patients, above in gliomas.

Germline-derived CDR1 and CDR2 are SGHTA and FQGTGA. The CDR3 totals 14 residues. V lost 8 bases, J lost 5 bases, and 18 bases lay in between. TCR alpha and beta CDR3 regions were amplified from RNA using iRepertoire nested multiplex PCR. Input was roughly 100-450 ng of tissue mRNA or PBMC total RNA. TCRdb re-derived calls from the multiplex PCR reads in MiXCR, one entry per CDR3 protein. This table has roughly 4,600 distinct CDR3 sequences, roughly a quarter appearing once. This clonotype is labeled medium-sized. Antigen: not known. Specimen: glioma tissue, nonneoplastic brain tissue, or PBMCs (not recorded which). This receptor was taken from a human donor with low-grade glioma or glioblastoma, undergoing nonglioma brain surgery, or in good health (not recorded which). The V gene is TRBV7-3, the J gene TRBJ1-1; the D gene is possibly TRBD1 (6 bases). CDR3 nucleotides: TGTGCCAGCCCGGAAGGGACAACATGGACTGAAGCTTTCTTT. The encoded protein is CASPEGTTWTEAFF.